Included here is one T cell receptor (beta chain) sequence, with context. At one end the junction does not follow the germline gene, possibly because of a read error. CDR1 is SEHNR and CDR2 is FQNEAQ in the germline V gene (reference sequence). This CDR3 has 14 residues. The entry originates in a study of immune reconstitution after stem cell transplant in scleroderma. Via MiXCR, TCRdb re-called the RT-PCR reads, giving one row per CDR3 protein. The profile shows around 3,500 distinct CDR3 sequences, 4.5% to 6.5% of them singletons. This material was obtained before or after autologous hematopoietic stem cell transplantation (not recorded which). This TCR came from a female donor with systemic sclerosis. The chain joins TRBV7-9 to TRBJ1-1; no clear D. The DNA of the CDR3 is TGTGCCGGCAGCCTAGAAGGCATGAACACTGAAGCTTTCTTT. This codes for CAGSLEGMNTEAFF.